The 30 T cell receptor beta chains in this list originate from one sample, sequenced in a study of identical twins. TCRdb called the 5' RACE reads again in MiXCR, with one record for every CDR3 protein. There are roughly 280,000 distinct CDR3 sequences in the sample; more than 8% occur only once, and around 7.1% lies in the top ten. The sample was also linked to a second study, of yellow fever vaccine responses in identical twins.

Sequencing used CD8+ T cells sorted from blood. Receptor source: a woman under 30 in good health.

The chain uses TRBV20-1 and TRBJ1-5, with no clear D. Germline loops: CDR1 DFQATT, CDR2 SNEGSKA (reference sequence). Between the trimmed V and J ends, which lost 3 bases and 0 bases, there was a span of 9 bases. The CDR3 covers 14 residues. The CDR3, as DNA: TGCAGTGCTAGGTTCAGCGATAGCAATCAGCCCCAGCATTTT. Its protein product is CSARFSDSNQPQHF.

V gene TRBV15 combines with J gene TRBJ1-1; the D gene is possibly TRBD1 (5 bases). The CDR3 has 16 residues. Germline CDR1 and CDR2: LNHNV and YYDKDF (reference sequence). V was pared by 8 bases and J by 3 bases, with 22 bases between. CDR3 bases: TGTGCCACCGAAGAGGGGACGGGGCCCTTGGACACTGAAGCTTTCTTT. The encoded protein is CATEEGTGPLDTEAFF.

The sample holds a few counts of this clonotype. The rearrangement joins TRBV27 to TRBJ2-3; no clear D. The CDR3 spans 13 residues. V was pared by 5 bases and J by 6 bases, with 12 bases between. CDR1 MNHEY and CDR2 SMNVEV come from the germline V gene (reference sequence). The DNA of the CDR3 is TGTGCCAGCAGTCCCTTATCTTTGGATACGCAGTATTTT. The encoded protein is CASSPLSLDTQYF.

This clonotype was picked up a small number of times. V and J are TRBV19 and TRBJ2-2; no firm D call. The CDR3 has 13 residues. Germline loops: CDR1 LNHDA, CDR2 SQIVND (reference sequence). Trimming removed 6 bases from V and 5 bases from J, with 10 bases in between. CDR3 nucleotide sequence: TGTGCCAGTAGGTGGGGATATACCGGGGAGCTGTTTTTT. Translating gives CASRWGYTGELFF.

This clonotype came up many times. The chain carries TRBV12-3 or TRBV12-4 and TRBJ2-7; TRBD1 is a possible D gene (7 bases). Trimming removed 6 bases at V and 3 bases at J, with 12 bases between. The CDR3 has 13 amino acids. CDR3 sequence: CASRAQGGYEQYF. The CDR3 DNA reads as TGTGCCAGCAGAGCTCAGGGGGGCTACGAGCAGTACTTC.

This clonotype was counted at least ten times. The chain has TRBV12-3 or TRBV12-4 and TRBJ2-1; D perhaps matches TRBD1 (5 bases). The CDR3 has 17 amino acids. V gave up 0 bases and J gave up 6 bases, with 18 bases separating them. CDR3: CASSLAPGWSYSNEQFF. The CDR3 DNA reads TGTGCCAGCAGTTTAGCTCCAGGGTGGTCGTACAGCAATGAGCAGTTCTTC.

This clonotype was picked up many times. The chain couples TRBV5-6 to TRBJ1-1, with D hard to call. The CDR3 runs 13 residues. Deletions cut 3 bases from V and 0 bases from J, with 6 bases between. The germline CDR1 and CDR2 sequences are SGHDT and YYEEEE. In DNA, the CDR3 is TGTGCCAGCAGCTCGCCAGTGAACACTGAAGCTTTCTTT. This sequence encodes CASSSPVNTEAFF.

This clonotype was seen many times. The gene calls are TRBV12-3 or TRBV12-4 and TRBJ2-7, with 10 nucleotides matching TRBD1. V gave up 2 bases and J gave up 4 bases; unmatched junction bases: 8. CDR3 length equals 16 residues. The CDR3 region has the DNA TGTGCCAGCAGTTTACCATTCGGGACAGGGGAATACGAGCAGTACTTC. This gives the protein CASSLPFGTGEYEQYF.

This clonotype was detected a few times. The chain combines TRBV7-2 with TRBJ2-7, with 13 bases matching TRBD2. The CDR3 has 16 residues. Losses at the gene ends were 4 bases for V and 3 bases for J; bases not matched to a gene: 6. Germline CDR1 and CDR2: SGHTA and FQGNSA. DNA of the CDR3: TGTGCCAGCAGCTCCCGGACTAGCGGGGGACTCTACGAGCAGTACTTC. It yields the protein CASSSRTSGGLYEQYF.

The J gene is TRBJ2-3, the V gene TRBV15; 7 nucleotides match TRBD2. Germline loops: CDR1 LNHNV, CDR2 YYDKDF (reference sequence). The CDR3 sequence is 13 residues long. V shed 8 bases, J shed 6 bases, and the junction held 8 bases outside the gene matches. The DNA of the CDR3 is TGTGCCACCGGAGCGGGGCCCCAGGATACGCAGTATTTT. Amino acid sequence: CATGAGPQDTQYF. Based on the CDR3 plus reference TRBV15 and TRBJ2-3, the full variable domain is DAMVIQNPRYQVTQFGKPVTLSCSQTLNHNVMYWYQQKSSQAPKLLFHYYDKDFNNEADTPDNFQSRRPNTSFCFLDIRSPGLGDTAMYLCATGAGPQDTQYFGPGTRLTVL.

This clonotype was picked up a small number of times. V is TRBV7-9 and J is TRBJ2-3; a possible D gene is TRBD1 (6 bases). Germline assignment: CDR1 SEHNR and CDR2 FQNEAQ (reference sequence). The CDR3 totals 16 residues. V lost 5 bases, J lost 0 bases, and 15 bases lay in between. The CDR3 sequence is CASSPPTGFSTDTQYF. For the CDR3, the DNA is TGTGCCAGCAGCCCCCCAACAGGGTTTAGCACAGATACGCAGTATTTT.

This clonotype was detected ten times or more. J is TRBJ2-6 and V is TRBV6-2 or TRBV6-3; D might be TRBD1 (5 bases). With 6 bases removed from V and 2 bases from J, the gap between germline ends came to 8 bases. CDR3 length equals 14 residues. Germline-derived CDR1 and CDR2 are MNHEY and SVGEGT. The CDR3 DNA reads TGTGCCAGCAGCGCACAGGCTGGGGCCAACGTCCTGACTTTC. Residues: CASSAQAGANVLTF.

This clonotype was observed at least ten times. The rearrangement uses TRBV10-3 and TRBJ2-7, with D possibly TRBD2 on 5 matching bases. From germline, CDR1 is ENHRY and CDR2 SYGVKD. Between the trimmed V and J ends, which lost 5 bases and 2 bases, there was a span of 19 bases. This CDR3 region has 16 residues. CDR3 sequence reads: CAISPLVLEGPYEQYF. CDR3 bases: TGTGCCATCAGTCCTCTCGTCCTAGAGGGTCCCTACGAGCAGTACTTC.

This clonotype was detected once. The chain couples TRBV20-1 to TRBJ2-7; 11 bases are a match to TRBD2. Germline V gene lookup returns CDR1 DFQATT and CDR2 SNEGSKA (reference sequence). J lost 2 bases, V lost 5 bases, and 14 bases had no gene match. This CDR3 contains 17 residues. In nucleotides, the CDR3 is TGCAGTGCTGCTGAAATTCCGCTAGCGGGGGGTGCCTACGAGCAGTACTTC. Its protein is CSAAEIPLAGGAYEQYF.

This clonotype was counted between two and nine times. The J gene is TRBJ2-2, the V gene TRBV3-1; TRBD2 aligns across 8 bases. The germline gives CDR1 LGHDT, CDR2 YNNKEL (reference sequence). The CDR3 consists of 14 residues. Trimming cost V 5 bases and J 3 bases; bases outside gene matches: 2. As DNA, the CDR3 is TGTGCCAGCAGCTCCGGGGGGGACACCGGGGAGCTGTTTTTT. This encodes CASSSGGDTGELFF.

This clonotype came up many times. The J gene is TRBJ2-3, the V gene TRBV9; D gene unclear. The CDR3 has 15 amino acids. From germline, CDR1 is SGDLS and CDR2 YYNGEE. Trimming removed 0 bases at V and 0 bases at J, with 8 bases between. The CDR3 region has the DNA TGTGCCAGCAGCGTAGAAGGGTACAGCACAGATACGCAGTATTTT. Protein sequence: CASSVEGYSTDTQYF.

This clonotype was seen at least ten times. V and J are TRBV4-3 and TRBJ2-3; no clear D. Germline CDR1 LGHNA, CDR2 YSLEER. The CDR3 spans 14 residues. V shed 0 bases and J shed 0 bases, with 4 bases lying between them. CDR3: CASSQDRSTDTQYF. The CDR3 DNA is TGCGCCAGCAGCCAAGATCGTAGCACAGATACGCAGTATTTT.

This clonotype showed up many times. V and J are TRBV29-1 and TRBJ2-5, with D tentatively TRBD2 (6 bases). The V and J ends lost 4 bases and 5 bases respectively, with 23 bases between them. CDR3 length equals 16 residues. Germline CDR1 reads SQVTM; CDR2 reads ANQGSEA. The CDR3 coding sequence is TGCAGCGTTGTTGATCGCGGGGACCCTTTTTCGGAGACCCAGTACTTC. It codes for CSVVDRGDPFSETQYF.

In this sample, this clonotype turned up a few times. The chain carries TRBV11-2 and TRBJ2-1; D uncertain. The V gene's germline CDR1 is SGHAT and CDR2 FQNNGV. CDR3 size: 12 residues. Trimming stripped 0 bases from V and 12 bases from J, with 9 bases between. Here the CDR3 DNA reads TGTGCCAGCAGCTTAGATTCAAGGAGGCAGTTCTTC. Its translation: CASSLDSRRQFF.

The table lists this clonotype with a few counts. The chain combines TRBV11-1 with TRBJ2-1; the match to TRBD2 covers 7 bases. The CDR3 runs 19 residues. CDR1 SGHAT and CDR2 FQDESV come from the germline V gene (reference sequence). V lost 4 bases to trimming and J lost 1 base; unmatched junction nucleotides: 16. CDR3 in DNA: TGTGCCAGCAGCTACCCTCCGTTCGGGGGAGGGCCGTCCTACAATGAGCAGTTCTTC. It codes for CASSYPPFGGGPSYNEQFF. The full variable domain, completed using reference TRBV11-1 and TRBJ2-1, is EAEVAQSPRYKITEKSQAVAFWCDPISGHATLYWYRQILGQGPELLVQFQDESVVDDSQLPKDRFSAERLKGVDSTLKIQPAELGDSAMYLCASSYPPFGGGPSYNEQFFGPGTRLTVL.

This rearrangement joins TRBV21-1 to TRBJ2-6; TRBD1, the table's D call, lacks a check against the DNA. TRBV21-1 is noted as a pseudogene. The CDR3 loop spans 20 amino acids. The CDR3 DNA sequence: TGTGCCAGCAGCTTCCGGGACAGGGGTGAATCGGGCTCTGGGGCCAACGTCCTGACTTTC. Residues: CASSFRDRGESGSGANVLTF.

This clonotype came up a few times. The V call is TRBV7-2, the J call TRBJ2-5, with 11 nucleotides matching TRBD1. The germline CDR1 and CDR2 sequences are SGHTA and FQGNSA. Germline trimming cut 1 base from V and 4 bases from J; bases unmatched to any gene: 2. CDR3 length: 15 amino acids. The CDR3: CASSLGDRGRETQYF. CDR3 nucleotide sequence: TGTGCCAGCAGCTTAGGGGACAGGGGGAGAGAGACCCAGTACTTC. The full variable domain, completed using reference TRBV7-2 and TRBJ2-5, is GAGVSQSPSNKVTEKGKDVELRCDPISGHTALYWYRQSLGQGLEFLIYFQGNSAPDKSGLPSDRFSAERTGGSVSTLTIQRTQQEDSAVYLCASSLGDRGRETQYFGPGTRLLVL.

This CDR3 reads CASSQPVTVPNTGELFF. The CDR3 region has the DNA TGTGCCAGCAGCCAACCCGTGACAGTACCGAACACCGGGGAGCTGTTTTTT. This chain links TRBV28 with TRBJ2-2; D is possibly TRBD1 (5 bases). The CDR3 runs to 17 residues. The germline V gene encodes CDR1 MDHEN and CDR2 SYDVKM. Trimming removed 6 bases from V and 0 bases from J, with 17 bases in between.

This clonotype appeared a few times. The chain recombines TRBV20-1 with TRBJ2-5, with D unclear. Trimming removed 0 bases at V and 7 bases at J, with 15 bases between. CDR3 length: 14 amino acids. Germline CDR1 reads DFQATT; CDR2 reads SNEGSKA (reference sequence). The CDR3 sequence: CSAREVVPIGTQYF. The CDR3 nucleotides are TGCAGTGCTAGAGAGGTAGTCCCGATCGGGACCCAGTACTTC.

This clonotype was counted only a few times. V gene TRBV3-1 combines with J gene TRBJ2-5; 9 bases fit TRBD2. Germline assignment: CDR1 LGHDT and CDR2 YNNKEL (reference sequence). The CDR3 runs 16 residues. Trimming removed 3 bases from V and 2 bases from J; junction bases left unmatched: 7. CDR3 residues: CASSQPLAGPQETQYF. The DNA for the CDR3 is TGTGCCAGCAGCCAGCCCCTAGCGGGACCACAAGAGACCCAGTACTTC.

The sample holds a few counts of this clonotype. The rearrangement uses TRBV27 and TRBJ2-1; D gene ambiguous. CDR3 length: 13 amino acids. Germline V gives CDR1 MNHEY, CDR2 SMNVEV (reference sequence). Trimming removed 6 bases at V and 7 bases at J, with 13 bases between. The CDR3: CASSLNRWNEQFF. DNA for the CDR3: TGTGCCAGCAGCTTAAATAGGTGGAATGAGCAGTTCTTC.

This clonotype has a count of ten or more. J is TRBJ2-1 and V is TRBV11-2, with 12 nucleotides matching TRBD2. Trimming cost V 1 base and J 4 bases; bases outside gene matches: 5. The CDR3 contains 17 residues. Germline V gene lookup returns CDR1 SGHAT and CDR2 FQNNGV. The CDR3 region has the DNA TGTGCCAGCAGCTTAGGTGATGGGACTAGCGGGTACAATGAGCAGTTCTTC. Translated, it gives CASSLGDGTSGYNEQFF.

The chain couples TRBV9 to TRBJ2-3, with 7 bases identical to TRBD2. Germline assignment: CDR1 SGDLS and CDR2 YYNGEE. The CDR3 contains 16 residues. After removal of 0 bases from V and 2 bases from J, the junction contained 6 bases not matched to a gene. The CDR3 sequence: CASSVDPSGFTDTQYF. The CDR3 DNA follows: TGTGCCAGCAGCGTAGATCCTAGCGGCTTCACAGATACGCAGTATTTT. The variable domain in full, completed from reference TRBV9 and TRBJ2-3, reads DSGVTQTPKHLITATGQRVTLRCSPRSGDLSVYWYQQSLDQGLQFLIQYYNGEERAKGNILERFSAQQFPDLHSELNLSSLELGDSALYFCASSVDPSGFTDTQYFGPGTRLTVL.

In its sample, this clonotype was seen many times. V gene TRBV15 combines with J gene TRBJ2-7; the D gene is possibly TRBD1 (7 bases). Germline loops: CDR1 LNHNV, CDR2 YYDKDF (reference sequence). V dropped 5 bases and J dropped 4 bases, with 21 bases sitting between them. CDR3 length: 16 amino acids. The CDR3 nucleotides are TGTGCCACCAGCGGGGGGACAGCTGATGAGGGGTACGAGCAGTACTTC. Its protein product is CATSGGTADEGYEQYF.

This clonotype showed up just a few times. The J gene is TRBJ2-7, the V gene TRBV20-1; a possible D gene is TRBD1 (5 bases). Looked up from germline, CDR1 is DFQATT and CDR2 is SNEGSKA (reference sequence). The CDR3 has 15 amino acids. The V and J ends lost 1 base and 7 bases respectively, with 20 bases between them. CDR3 amino acids: CSARGLIAAPGEQYF. Here the CDR3 DNA reads TGCAGTGCTAGAGGACTTATTGCAGCCCCAGGGGAGCAGTACTTC.